The rows below give T cell receptor beta chains drawn from one sample of a study of blood T cell repertoires in COVID-19. Repertoires were generated with immunoSEQ multiplex PCR, while TCRdb's copy carries only in-frame clones and drops some. The sample holds about 150,000 clones, 75% to 90% seen once. Sequenced material: peripheral blood. The origin of the receptors is a man older than 75 with acute or convalescent COVID-19. The CDR3 runs from the conserved cysteine through the conserved F or W. Each record gives: V gene, CDR3 protein.

v_call: TRBV19
cdr3_aa: CASSIDTLYGYTF

v_call: TRBV10-2
cdr3_aa: CASSGTGAVGYTF

v_call: TRBV3-1/TRBV3-2
cdr3_aa: CASSRAGTGGNYGYTF

v_call: TRBV10-3
cdr3_aa: CAISESFNRMTYEQYF

v_call: TRBV11-3
cdr3_aa: CASSARADTQYF

v_call: TRBV28
cdr3_aa: CASRSPGSPLYTF

v_call: TRBV7-9
cdr3_aa: CASSISRIQETQYF

v_call: TRBV24-1
cdr3_aa: CATTPGQGRPGANVLTF

v_call: TRBV7-2
cdr3_aa: CASSSGTGGITEAFF

v_call: TRBV7-9
cdr3_aa: CASSLGESPLHF

v_call: TRBV6-1
cdr3_aa: CASSEATQTHGYTF

v_call: TRBV19
cdr3_aa: CASSIVFTAINYGYTF

v_call: TRBV18
cdr3_aa: CASSPPRGAPDTQYF

v_call: TRBV2
cdr3_aa: CASRAYSGNTIYF

v_call: TRBV28
cdr3_aa: CASRPPGQTYEQYF

v_call: TRBV28
cdr3_aa: CASSPRTGGFVYEQYF

v_call: TRBV30
cdr3_aa: CAWNLQGFYGYTF

v_call: TRBV5-1
cdr3_aa: CASSLVWGGDYGYTF

v_call: TRBV19
cdr3_aa: CASSMGAGGVDTQYF

v_call: TRBV25-1
cdr3_aa: CASSPEGRSSYNEQFF

v_call: TRBV6-2/TRBV6-3
cdr3_aa: CASSLPGLGIYEQYF

v_call: TRBV5-6
cdr3_aa: CASSLGLGTIGNTIYF

v_call: TRBV7-9
cdr3_aa: CASSLVTLSSPLHF

v_call: TRBV6-5
cdr3_aa: CASRGGSTNEKLFF

v_call: TRBV30
cdr3_aa: CAWGGTGSPYSNQPQHF

v_call: TRBV5-1
cdr3_aa: CASSGLAASYNEQFF

v_call: TRBV5-1
cdr3_aa: CASSSGQPNYGYTF

v_call: TRBV5-1
cdr3_aa: CASSPNNYEQYF

v_call: TRBV18
cdr3_aa: CASSPAETSGREQYF

v_call: TRBV7-2
cdr3_aa: CASSFRNRQGTDTQYF

v_call: TRBV13
cdr3_aa: CASSLGTGGFTDTQYF

v_call: TRBV12-3/TRBV12-4
cdr3_aa: CASSSGTTYEQYF

v_call: TRBV5-6
cdr3_aa: CASSQRFGEQYF

v_call: TRBV7-8
cdr3_aa: CASSTGVNQPQHF

v_call: TRBV7-9
cdr3_aa: CASSRQGRSALHF

v_call: TRBV7-8
cdr3_aa: CASSFYVMDNEQFF

v_call: TRBV19
cdr3_aa: CATGQGVREKLFF

v_call: TRBV24-1
cdr3_aa: CATSDPGLAGEIYEQFF

v_call: TRBV6-5
cdr3_aa: CASRGGQPSGNTIYF

v_call: TRBV19
cdr3_aa: CASSRFGEANEKLFF

v_call: TRBV19
cdr3_aa: CASSTGTASNEKLFF

v_call: TRBV28
cdr3_aa: CASSLLAGENEQFF

v_call: TRBV5-6
cdr3_aa: CASSFWEIAEAFF

v_call: TRBV30
cdr3_aa: CAWSVQGGQYF

v_call: TRBV18
cdr3_aa: CASSPSGLNGYTF

v_call: TRBV2
cdr3_aa: CASSAPQGGQPQHF